Given below is one TCR beta chain in context. Its antigen remains unidentified. The ends were cut back, 3 bases at V and 6 bases at J, with 15 bases in the middle. Germline V gives CDR1 SEHNR, CDR2 FQNEAQ (reference sequence). There are 14 residues in the CDR3. The data stem from a study of radiotherapy plus CTLA-4 blockade in lung cancer. Study observations and caveats: After treatment with radiotherapy plus ipilimumab, TCR clones that came from the tumor expanded in blood. Early shifts in blood T cell clones, with interferon-beta, reportedly predicted response best.

Patients with chemo-refractory metastatic non-small-cell lung cancer received focal radiation plus CTLA-4 blockade with ipilimumab. Only in-frame clones appear in the TCRdb table, and some are missing; sequencing was by immunoSEQ multiplex PCR. Of about 14,000 clones in the sample, about 89% were seen once. This chain uses TRBV7-9 with TRBJ2-7; weak D call: TRBD2 (6 bases). This receptor was taken from a human donor with non-small cell lung cancer that progressed on radiotherapy plus ipilimumab. Some clones in this sample may be carry-over from other donors' samples. The source material was peripheral blood, sampled from a patient treated with radiotherapy plus ipilimumab. The CDR3 is CASSLSGQAGEQYF. The CDR3 bases are TGTGCCAGCAGCTTGAGCGGGCAGGCGGGCGAGCAGTACTTC.